Each of the 17 T cell receptor beta chains below was sequenced from the same sample in a study of CD8 T cells in ankylosing spondylitis. TCRdb reprocessed the 5' RACE reads via MiXCR and lists one record per CDR3 protein. The repertoire holds about 200,000 distinct CDR3 sequences, with under 30% as singletons. Sequencing used blood, either unsorted or a sorted T cell fraction (not recorded which). The origin of the receptors is a male donor with ankylosing spondylitis or in good health (not recorded which).

This clonotype was counted once. The chain uses TRBV2 and TRBJ2-7, with D possibly TRBD1 on 5 matching bases. Germline CDR1 and CDR2: SNHLY and FYNNEI. The CDR3 extends over 15 amino acids. The V end lost 3 bases, the J end lost 2 bases, and 14 bases lay between the germline ends. The CDR3 region is CASSEGLRVAYEQYF. DNA of the CDR3: TGTGCCAGCAGTGAGGGGCTCAGGGTGGCCTACGAGCAGTACTTC.

The J gene is TRBJ2-3, the V gene TRBV6-5; 7 nucleotides align to TRBD2. The germline V gene has CDR1 MNHEY and CDR2 SVGAGI. The CDR3 covers 17 residues. Trimming at V came to 0 bases and at J to 0 bases, leaving 6 bases not matched to a gene. CDR3 sequence reads: CASSYSPGAGSTDTQYF. The CDR3 DNA is TGTGCCAGCAGTTACTCCCCCGGAGCGGGGAGCACAGATACGCAGTATTTT.

This rearrangement joins TRBV20-1 to TRBJ2-5, with D tentatively TRBD1 or TRBD2 (6 bases each). Germline-derived CDR1 and CDR2 are DFQATT and SNEGSKA (reference sequence). CDR3 length: 13 amino acids. CDR3 nucleotides: TGCAGCCCCCTAGGGCGAGGGGGGGAGACCCAGTACTTC. This codes for CSPLGRGGETQYF.

This clonotype has a count of ten or more. V usage is TRBV6-1 and J usage is TRBJ2-1, with a tentative D call TRBD2 (5 bases). Trimming took off 6 bases at V and 5 bases at J, with 11 bases between the two ends. This CDR3 comprises 13 residues. The germline V gene encodes CDR1 MNHNS and CDR2 SASEGT. CDR3 region: CASSPGNHNEQFF. CDR3 nucleotide sequence: TGTGCCAGCAGCCCCGGGAACCACAATGAGCAGTTCTTC.

This clonotype was observed a few times. The chain links TRBV6-1 to TRBJ2-7, with 10 positions matching TRBD2. CDR1 MNHNS and CDR2 SASEGT come from the germline V gene. The junction had 8 bases not matched to a gene; V was cut back by 5 bases and J by 1 base. This CDR3 is 16 amino acids long. The CDR3 coding sequence is TGTGCCAGCAGTCGACCGGGACTAGCGCCGTCCTACGAGCAGTACTTC. Its translation: CASSRPGLAPSYEQYF.

This chain connects TRBV20-1 to TRBJ2-4, with D perhaps TRBD1 (7 bases). V dropped 5 bases and J dropped 7 bases, with 18 bases sitting between them. The CDR3 contains 14 residues. Germline V gene lookup returns CDR1 DFQATT and CDR2 SNEGSKA (reference sequence). CDR3 sequence: CSAQGGQGLNIQYF. In nucleotides, the CDR3 is TGCAGTGCTCAGGGGGGTCAGGGTCTTAACATTCAGTACTTC.

This clonotype was counted only a few times. The rearrangement links TRBV12-3 or TRBV12-4 to TRBJ2-1; 11 bases match TRBD2. The CDR3 sequence is 16 residues long. V was clipped by 5 bases and J by 1 base; unmatched bases: 4. CDR3 coding DNA: TGTGCCAGCAGTCCGGGACTAGCGGCGTCCTACAATGAGCAGTTCTTC. Residues: CASSPGLAASYNEQFF.

This chain uses TRBV29-1 with TRBJ2-3; 11 bases map to TRBD2. The CDR3 totals 14 residues. V shed 7 bases, J shed 0 bases, and the junction held 3 bases outside the gene matches. Germline V lookup: CDR1 SQVTM, CDR2 ANQGSEA. The CDR3 bases are TGCAGCGGGGGACTAGCGGTTAGCACAGATACGCAGTATTTT. As protein: CSGGLAVSTDTQYF.

This clonotype has more than one count but fewer than ten. The chain employs TRBV7-9 and TRBJ2-5, with a weak D call TRBD2 (7 bases). Germline V lookup: CDR1 SEHNR, CDR2 FQNEAQ (reference sequence). V shed 1 base and J shed 3 bases, with 15 bases lying between them. The CDR3 runs to 16 residues. CDR3 sequence (DNA): TGTGCCAGCAGCTTAGGGGAGGGGGTCAAAAAAGAGACCCAGTACTTC. This encodes CASSLGEGVKKETQYF. The full variable domain, rest sourced from reference TRBV7-9 and TRBJ2-5, is DTGVSQNPRHKITKRGQNVTFRCDPISEHNRLYWYRQTLGQGPEFLTYFQNEAQLEKSRLLSDRFSAERPKGSFSTLEIQRTEQGDSAMYLCASSLGEGVKKETQYFGPGTRLLVL.

This clonotype was counted between two and nine times. The genes are TRBV20-1 and TRBJ2-1; TRBD1 aligns across 9 bases. Germline values: CDR1 DFQATT, CDR2 SNEGSKA (reference sequence). Trimming removed 6 bases from V and 6 bases from J; junction bases left unmatched: 9. The CDR3 is 14 residues long. CDR3: CSARQGVVSNEQFF. The CDR3 DNA follows: TGCAGTGCCCGACAGGGGGTAGTTAGCAATGAGCAGTTCTTC.

This rearrangement joins TRBV29-1 to TRBJ2-3, with unresolved D. The CDR3 totals 13 residues. Germline lookup yields CDR1 SQVTM and CDR2 ANQGSEA. V lost 7 bases and J lost 1, with 12 bases in between. CDR3 sequence reads: CSGDRGGTDTQYF. CDR3 nucleotides: TGCAGCGGAGACCGTGGAGGCACAGATACGCAGTATTTT.

This chain joins TRBV25-1 and TRBJ1-2; D is ambiguous. Trimming removed 7 bases from V and 7 bases from J, with 13 bases in between. Germline V CDR1 and CDR2: MGHDK, SYGVNS. The CDR3 is 12 amino acids. Here the CDR3 reads CASKGKGVGYTF. Written as DNA, the CDR3 is TGTGCCAGCAAAGGAAAAGGTGTTGGCTACACCTTC.

The table lists this clonotype with many counts. The chain employs TRBV20-1 and TRBJ2-3; TRBD1 aligns across 7 bases. The CDR3 is 14 residues long. V shed 3 bases, J shed 3 bases, and the junction held 6 bases outside the gene matches. CDR1 and CDR2 (germline): DFQATT, SNEGSKA (reference sequence). CDR3 sequence: CSARITGVTDTQYF. CDR3 bases: TGCAGTGCTAGGATCACAGGGGTAACAGATACGCAGTATTTT.

V is TRBV15 and J is TRBJ1-5; D is undetermined. The CDR3 covers 12 residues. Trimming removed 3 bases from V and 4 bases from J, with 4 bases in between. Germline V gives CDR1 LNHNV, CDR2 YYDKDF (reference sequence). CDR3 nucleotides: TGTGCCACCAGCAGGCAGAATCAGCCCCAGCATTTT. Translation: CATSRQNQPQHF. Full variable domain (remainder filled in from reference TRBV15 and TRBJ1-5): DAMVIQNPRYQVTQFGKPVTLSCSQTLNHNVMYWYQQKSSQAPKLLFHYYDKDFNNEADTPDNFQSRRPNTSFCFLDIRSPGLGDTAMYLCATSRQNQPQHFGDGTRLSIL.

The chain recombines TRBV20-1 with TRBJ1-5; 7 bases map to TRBD1. This CDR3 has 12 residues. The germline gives CDR1 DFQATT, CDR2 SNEGSKA (reference sequence). After removal of 6 bases from V and 9 bases from J, the junction contained 8 bases not matched to a gene. The CDR3 bases are TGCAGTGCCCGAACAGGGGATCGGCCCCAGCATTTT. Its translation: CSARTGDRPQHF.

Many counts were recorded for this clonotype. The chain joins TRBV5-6 to TRBJ1-5; D might be TRBD1 (5 bases). Trimming stripped 1 base from V and 2 bases from J, with 10 bases between. Germline loops: CDR1 SGHDT, CDR2 YYEEEE. The CDR3 contains 15 residues. CDR3 sequence: CASSLWVRGNQPQHF. In nucleotides, the CDR3 is TGTGCCAGCAGCTTGTGGGTCAGGGGCAATCAGCCCCAGCATTTT.

This chain links TRBV27 with TRBJ2-1; TRBD2 is a possible D gene (6 bases). This CDR3 contains 16 residues. The V and J ends lost 6 bases and 9 bases respectively, with 24 bases between them. Germline V lookup: CDR1 MNHEY, CDR2 SMNVEV (reference sequence). The CDR3 protein is CASSTGGVGVPGEQFF. CDR3 DNA: TGTGCCAGCAGCACCGGGGGAGTAGGTGTTCCCGGTGAGCAGTTCTTC.